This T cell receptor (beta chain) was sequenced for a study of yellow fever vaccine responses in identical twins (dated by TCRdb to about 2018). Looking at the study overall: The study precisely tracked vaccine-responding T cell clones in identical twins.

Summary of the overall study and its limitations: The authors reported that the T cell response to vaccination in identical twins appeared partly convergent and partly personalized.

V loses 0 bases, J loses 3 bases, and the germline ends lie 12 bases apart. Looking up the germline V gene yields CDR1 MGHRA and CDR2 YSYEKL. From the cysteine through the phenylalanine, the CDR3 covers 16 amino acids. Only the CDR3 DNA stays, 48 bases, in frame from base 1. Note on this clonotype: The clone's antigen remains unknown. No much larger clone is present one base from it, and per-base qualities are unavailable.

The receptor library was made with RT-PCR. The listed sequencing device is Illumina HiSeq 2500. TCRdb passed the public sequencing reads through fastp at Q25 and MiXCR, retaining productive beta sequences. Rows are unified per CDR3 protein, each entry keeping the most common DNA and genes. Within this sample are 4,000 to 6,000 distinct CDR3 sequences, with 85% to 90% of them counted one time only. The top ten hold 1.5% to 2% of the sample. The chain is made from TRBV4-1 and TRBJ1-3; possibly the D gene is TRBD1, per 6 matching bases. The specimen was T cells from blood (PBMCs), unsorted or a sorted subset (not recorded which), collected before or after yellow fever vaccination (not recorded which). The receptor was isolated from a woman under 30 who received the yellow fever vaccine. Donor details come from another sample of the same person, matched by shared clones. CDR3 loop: CASSQDTGFGGNTIYF. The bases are TGCGCCAGCAGCCAAGATACAGGGTTCGGTGGAAACACCATATATTTT.